A single sample gave rise to the 10 T cell receptor beta chains below, sequenced in a study of shared clonotypes between healthy human individuals. Sequencing was performed with immunoSEQ multiplex PCR; in TCRdb, only in-frame clones are kept and a portion is missing. The table has over a million clones, more than 95% seen once. The sample comprised naive CD4+ T cells sorted from blood. The subset denotes: CD45RA+ positively selected. The receptors stem from a man aged 25-45 years in good health.

A note on this clone: No conserved phenylalanine or tryptophan ends this CDR3, so it is likely a read error. It is unclear where the CDR3 begins or ends on the DNA, so no DNA is shown, and the CDR3 is as TCRdb lists it. The chain has TRBV27 and TRBJ2-7; the DNA was not compared with TRBD1, the D call given in the table. The CDR3 is 11 residues long, counting both termini. CDR1 is MNHEY and CDR2 is SMNVEV in the germline V gene (reference sequence). This CDR3 reads CASRPWGTGPL.

The CDR3 DNA sequence: TGTGCCAGCAGCTTCCGGGACCTCGGCTACGAGCAGTACTTC. As protein: CASSFRDLGYEQYF. This chain uses TRBV7-2 with TRBJ2-7; perhaps D is TRBD1 or TRBD2 (5 bases each). The CDR3 is made up of 14 amino acids. Germline V CDR1 and CDR2: SGHTA, FQGNSA. Trimming took 3 bases from V and 3 from J, leaving 12 bases between them. The whole variable domain, filled in from reference TRBV7-2 and TRBJ2-7, reads GAGVSQSPSNKVTEKGKDVELRCDPISGHTALYWYRQSLGQGLEFLIYFQGNSAPDKSGLPSDRFSAERTGGSVSTLTIQRTQQEDSAVYLCASSFRDLGYEQYFGPGTRLTVT.

The chain has TRBV7-2 and TRBJ2-1, with D unresolved. The CDR3 is 14 amino acids. Germline V gene lookup returns CDR1 SGHTA and CDR2 FQGNSA. Trimming removed 5 bases at V and 0 bases at J, with 8 bases between. In DNA form, the CDR3 reads TGTGCCAGCAGCCCTCAGAGCTCCTACAATGAGCAGTTCTTC. Amino acids: CASSPQSSYNEQFF.

The chain is built from TRBV2 and TRBJ2-7, with D possibly called TRBD1 or TRBD2 (5 bases each). Germline V gene lookup returns CDR1 SNHLY and CDR2 FYNNEI. The CDR3 is made up of 13 amino acids. The V end was cut by 6 bases, the J end by 6 bases, with 15 bases between. The CDR3 coding sequence is TGTGCCAGCAGGGTGGGCCGGGACCGCGAGCAGTACTTC. It translates to CASRVGRDREQYF. Filled out from reference TRBV2 and TRBJ2-7, the complete variable domain reads EPEVTQTPSHQVTQMGQEVILRCVPISNHLYFYWYRQILGQKVEFLVSFYNNEISEKSEIFDDQFSVERPDGSNFTLKIRSTKLEDSAMYFCASRVGRDREQYFGPGTRLTVT.

This rearrangement joins TRBV7-6 to TRBJ2-1; tentatively, D is TRBD1 or TRBD2 (5 bases each). Trimming shortened V by 2 bases and J by 3 bases, and 14 bases separated the two germline ends. Germline V gene lookup returns CDR1 SGHVS and CDR2 FNYEAQ. This CDR3 contains 16 residues. As DNA, the CDR3 is TGTGCCAGCAGCTTAACATCCGGGACGCGCTACAATGAGCAGTTCTTC. As protein: CASSLTSGTRYNEQFF.

In this sample, this clone turned up a few times. The rearrangement links TRBV28 to TRBJ1-5; TRBD1 might be the D (6 bases). V gave up 6 bases and J gave up 5 bases, with 20 bases separating them. Germline lookup yields CDR1 MDHEN and CDR2 SYDVKM. The CDR3 extends over 16 amino acids. CDR3 loop: CASSPPGGLGDQPQHF. CDR3 DNA sequence: TGTGCCAGCAGCCCTCCTGGGGGGCTAGGAGATCAGCCCCAGCATTTT. The full variable domain, rest sourced from reference TRBV28 and TRBJ1-5, is DVKVTQSSRYLVKRTGEKVFLECVQDMDHENMFWYRQDPGLGLRLIYFSYDVKMKEKGDIPEGYSVSREKKERFSLILESASTNQTSMYLCASSPPGGLGDQPQHFGDGTRLSIL.

The J gene is TRBJ2-1, the V gene TRBV18, with D perhaps being TRBD1 or TRBD2 (6 bases each). V was cut by 2 bases and J by 0 bases, with 17 bases left in between. The CDR3 covers 18 residues. Germline V lookup: CDR1 KGHSH, CDR2 LQKENI. The CDR3 DNA sequence: TGTGCCAGCTCACCATTTCCGGGGGCTGATAGCTCCTACAATGAGCAGTTCTTC. Its protein is CASSPFPGADSSYNEQFF.

This chain links TRBV28 with TRBJ1-1, with D possibly matching TRBD1 (6 bases). CDR1 is MDHEN, CDR2 SYDVKM, per germline. This CDR3 has 15 residues. The V gene lost 4 bases and the J gene lost 5 bases, with 17 bases spanning the gap. The CDR3 coding sequence is TGTGCCAGCAGTTCGCCGGGGGGCGCGGGAACTGAAGCTTTCTTT. It codes for CASSSPGGAGTEAFF.

The chain couples TRBV4-1 to TRBJ2-5; D tentatively fits TRBD1 or TRBD2 (5 bases each). CDR1 and CDR2 from the germline V gene are MGHRA and YSYEKL. V dropped 5 bases and J dropped 5 bases, with 12 bases sitting between them. This CDR3 contains 13 residues. CDR3: CASSFPGRETQYF. In nucleotides, the CDR3 is TGCGCCAGCAGCTTTCCGGGACGCGAGACCCAGTACTTC.

The chain joins TRBV5-4 to TRBJ2-6; 10 nucleotides match TRBD1. Germline assignment: CDR1 SGHNT and CDR2 YYREEE (reference sequence). The V and J ends lost 3 bases and 3 bases, in that order; junction bases with no gene match: 3. The CDR3 runs 16 residues. The CDR3 loop is CASSSGTGVGANVLTF. The CDR3 coding sequence is TGTGCCAGCAGCTCCGGGACAGGGGTTGGGGCCAACGTCCTGACTTTC.